This T cell receptor beta chain was recovered during a study of blood T cell repertoires in COVID-19. V shed 4 bases, J shed 4 bases, and the junction held 3 bases outside the gene matches. The germline V gene encodes CDR1 SEHNR and CDR2 FQNEAQ (reference sequence). The CDR3 runs 13 residues. Regarding this clone: Other DNA sequences of this sample code for an identical CDR3.

Some clones are missing from TCRdb's copy, which holds only in-frame ones; the method was immunoSEQ multiplex PCR. This sample has roughly 520,000 clones; roughly 90% occur once, and the top ten carry over 1.5%. J is TRBJ1-1 and V is TRBV7-9, with 7 bases lining up with TRBD1. This receptor was identified in a woman aged 40 to 50 who had recovered from COVID-19. The sequenced sample consisted of PBMCs or T cells enriched from blood (not recorded which). CDR3 sequence reads: CASSSQGGTEAFF. CDR3 nucleotides: TGTGCCAGCAGCTCCCAGGGGGGCACTGAAGCTTTCTTT. The entire variable domain, with the rest obtained from reference TRBV7-9 and TRBJ1-1, is as follows: DTGVSQNPRHKITKRGQNVTFRCDPISEHNRLYWYRQTLGQGPEFLTYFQNEAQLEKSRLLSDRFSAERPKGSFSTLEIQRTEQGDSAMYLCASSSQGGTEAFFGQGTRLTVV.